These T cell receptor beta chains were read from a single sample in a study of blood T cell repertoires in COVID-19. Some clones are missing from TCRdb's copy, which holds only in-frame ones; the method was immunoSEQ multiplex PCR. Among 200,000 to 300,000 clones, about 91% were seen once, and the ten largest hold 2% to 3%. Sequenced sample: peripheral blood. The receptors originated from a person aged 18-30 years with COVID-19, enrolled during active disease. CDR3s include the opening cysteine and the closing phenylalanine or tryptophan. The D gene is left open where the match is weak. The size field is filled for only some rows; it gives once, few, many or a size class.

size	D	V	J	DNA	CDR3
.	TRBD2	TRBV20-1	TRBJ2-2	TGCAGTGCTAGTGCGGCTAGCGGGAACACCGGGGAGCTGTTTTTT	CSASAASGNTGELFF
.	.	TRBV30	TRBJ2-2	TGTGCCTGGAACCCCGGGAGTGCCGGGGAGCTGTTTTTT	CAWNPGSAGELFF
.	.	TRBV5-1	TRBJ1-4	TGCGCCAGCAGTGGAGGGGAGACTAATGAAAAACTGTTTTTT	CASSGGETNEKLFF
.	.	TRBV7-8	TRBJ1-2	TGTGCCAGCAGCCTCTTCGACACCCCCGATCATGGCTACACCTTC	CASSLFDTPDHGYTF
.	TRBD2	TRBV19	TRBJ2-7	TGTGCCAGTAGTATAGCACTAGCGGGACAATACGAGCAGTACTTC	CASSIALAGQYEQYF
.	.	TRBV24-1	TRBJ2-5	TGTGCCACCAGTGATTCACAGGGTAGAGGTGAGACCCAGTACTTC	CATSDSQGRGETQYF
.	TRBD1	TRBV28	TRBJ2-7	TGTGCCAGCAGTTCCCGACAGGGGTTACAGTACTTC	CASSSRQGLQYF
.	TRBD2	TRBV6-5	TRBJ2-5	TGTGCCAGCAGATTAGCGGGTCAAGAGACCCAGTACTTC	CASRLAGQETQYF
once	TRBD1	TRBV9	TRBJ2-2	TGTGCCAGCAGTACAGGGGTCCAAAAGACCGGGGAGCTGTTTTTT	CASSTGVQKTGELFF
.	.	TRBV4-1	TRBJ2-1	TGCGCCAGCAGCCAAGAATCGAGATCGGATGAGCAGTTCTTC	CASSQESRSDEQFF
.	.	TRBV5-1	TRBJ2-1	TGCGCCAGCAGCTTGGCAGTAAGTGTTGAGCAGTTCTTC	CASSLAVSVEQFF
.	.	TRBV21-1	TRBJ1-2	TGTGCCAGCAGAGTAAGGGGGGGACAGGGTCGTGTAGAGGATGGCTACACCTTC	CASRVRGGQGRVEDGYTF
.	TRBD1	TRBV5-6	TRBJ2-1	TGTGCCAGCAGCTTGGGGACAGGGAGCTCCTACAATGAGCAGTTCTTC	CASSLGTGSSYNEQFF
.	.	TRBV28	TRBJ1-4	TGTGCCAGCACCCTCGGGGGGGCGGGGGAAAAACTGTTTTTT	CASTLGGAGEKLFF
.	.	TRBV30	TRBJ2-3	TGTGCCTGGAGTAGGACGGGGATTAGCACAGATACGCAGTATTTT	CAWSRTGISTDTQYF
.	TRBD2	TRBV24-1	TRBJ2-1	TGTGCCACCAGTGACTCCGGGACTAGCGGGACCTATGAGCAGTTCTTC	CATSDSGTSGTYEQFF
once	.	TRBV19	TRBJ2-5	TGTGCCAGTAGTGCGTCCGGCAACCAGGGAGAGACCCAGTACTTC	CASSASGNQGETQYF
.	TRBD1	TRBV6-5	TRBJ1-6	TGTGCCAGCAGATCGACAGGGGGGTATTCACCCCTCCACTTT	CASRSTGGYSPLHF
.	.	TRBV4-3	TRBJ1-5	TGCGCCAGCAGCCAAGATCCCGATGGGCGTCAGCCCCAGCATTTT	CASSQDPDGRQPQHF
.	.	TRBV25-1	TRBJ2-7	TGTGCCAGCAGTGAAGCCCTGGGCGCAGACTCCTACGAGCAGTACTTC	CASSEALGADSYEQYF
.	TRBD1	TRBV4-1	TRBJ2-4	TGCGCCAGCAGCCAATTCCGGGACAGGGACATTCAGTACTTC	CASSQFRDRDIQYF
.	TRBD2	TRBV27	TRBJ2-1	TGTGCCAGCAGTTTTGAATCTAGCGGGAATGAGCAGTTCTTC	CASSFESSGNEQFF
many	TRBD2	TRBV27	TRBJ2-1	TGTGCCAGCAGTTTAGGGACGGCCCCAACGGGAGGGCAGTTCTTC	CASSLGTAPTGGQFF
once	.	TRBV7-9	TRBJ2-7	TGTGCCAGCAGCTTAGTTGGGGGGGCAGGCCTGAGCTCCTACGAGCAGTACTTC	CASSLVGGAGLSSYEQYF
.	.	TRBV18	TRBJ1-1	TGTGCCAGCTCACCTTCCCAAGAAGCTTTCTTT	CASSPSQEAFF
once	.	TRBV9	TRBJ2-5	TGTGCCAGCAGCGCATCCCAAGAGACCCAGTACTTC	CASSASQETQYF
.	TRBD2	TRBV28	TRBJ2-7	TGTGCCAGCTCCCACCGGGACAGTTTTTCTAGCGGGAGCTCCTACGAGCAGTACTTC	CASSHRDSFSSGSSYEQYF